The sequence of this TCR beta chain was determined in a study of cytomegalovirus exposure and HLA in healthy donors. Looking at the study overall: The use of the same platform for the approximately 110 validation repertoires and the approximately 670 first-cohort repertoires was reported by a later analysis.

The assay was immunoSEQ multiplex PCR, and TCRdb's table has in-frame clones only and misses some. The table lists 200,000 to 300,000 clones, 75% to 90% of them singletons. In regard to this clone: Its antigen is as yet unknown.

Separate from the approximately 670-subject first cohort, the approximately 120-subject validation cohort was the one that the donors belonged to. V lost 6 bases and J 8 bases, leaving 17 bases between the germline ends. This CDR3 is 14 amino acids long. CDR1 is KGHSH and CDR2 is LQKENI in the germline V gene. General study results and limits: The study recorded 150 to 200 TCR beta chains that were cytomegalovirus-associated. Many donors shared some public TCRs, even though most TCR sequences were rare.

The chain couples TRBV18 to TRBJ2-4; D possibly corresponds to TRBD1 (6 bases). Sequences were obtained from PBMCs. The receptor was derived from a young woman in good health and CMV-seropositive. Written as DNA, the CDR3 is TGTGCCAGCTCGACAGAAACAGGGTCGGACATTCAGTACTTC. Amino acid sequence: CASSTETGSDIQYF.